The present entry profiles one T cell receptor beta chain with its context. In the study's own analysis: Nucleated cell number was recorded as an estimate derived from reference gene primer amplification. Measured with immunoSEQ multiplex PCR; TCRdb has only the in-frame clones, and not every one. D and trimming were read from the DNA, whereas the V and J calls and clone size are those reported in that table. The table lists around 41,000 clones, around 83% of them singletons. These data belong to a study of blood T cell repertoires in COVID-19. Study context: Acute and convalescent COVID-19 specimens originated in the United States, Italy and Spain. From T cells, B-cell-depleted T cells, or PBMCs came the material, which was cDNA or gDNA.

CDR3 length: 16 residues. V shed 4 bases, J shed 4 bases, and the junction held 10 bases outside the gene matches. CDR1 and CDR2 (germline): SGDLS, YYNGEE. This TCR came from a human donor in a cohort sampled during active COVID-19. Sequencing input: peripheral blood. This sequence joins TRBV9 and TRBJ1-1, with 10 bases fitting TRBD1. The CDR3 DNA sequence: TGTGCCAGCAGCCCTAGACAGGGGGCGCGCAGCACTGAAGCTTTCTTT. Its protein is CASSPRQGARSTEAFF.